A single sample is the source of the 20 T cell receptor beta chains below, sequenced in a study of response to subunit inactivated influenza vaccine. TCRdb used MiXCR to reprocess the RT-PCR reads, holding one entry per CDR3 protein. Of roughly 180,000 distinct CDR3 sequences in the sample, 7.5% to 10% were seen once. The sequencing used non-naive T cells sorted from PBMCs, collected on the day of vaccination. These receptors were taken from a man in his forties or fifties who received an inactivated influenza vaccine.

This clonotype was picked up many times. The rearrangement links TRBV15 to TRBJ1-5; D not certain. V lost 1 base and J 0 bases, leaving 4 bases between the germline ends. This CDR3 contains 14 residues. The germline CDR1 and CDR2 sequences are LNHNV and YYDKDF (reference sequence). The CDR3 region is CATSRGGSNQPQHF. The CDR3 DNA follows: TGTGCCACCAGCAGAGGGGGTAGCAATCAGCCCCAGCATTTT.

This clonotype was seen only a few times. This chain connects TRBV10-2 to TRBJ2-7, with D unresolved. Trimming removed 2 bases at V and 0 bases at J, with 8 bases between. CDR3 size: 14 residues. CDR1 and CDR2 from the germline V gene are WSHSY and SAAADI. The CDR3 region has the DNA TGCGCCAGCAGTGAGAGGCGGAGCTCCTACGAGCAGTACTTC. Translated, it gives CASSERRSSYEQYF.

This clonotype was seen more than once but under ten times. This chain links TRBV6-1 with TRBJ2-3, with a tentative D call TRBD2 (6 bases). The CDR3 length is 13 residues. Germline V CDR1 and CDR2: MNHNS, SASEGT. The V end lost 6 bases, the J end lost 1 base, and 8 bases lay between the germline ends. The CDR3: CASRGGGTDTQYF. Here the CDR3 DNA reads TGTGCCAGCAGGGGCGGGGGCACAGATACGCAGTATTTT.

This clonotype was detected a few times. The CDR3 DNA follows: TGCAGTGCTAGAGCCGCCTCGAAGCCCCAGCATTTT. Its protein is CSARAASKPQHF. The chain is built from TRBV20-1 and TRBJ1-5; D gene ambiguous. Trimming took 1 base from V and 8 from J, leaving 9 bases between them. The CDR3 runs 12 residues. Per germline, CDR1 DFQATT and CDR2 SNEGSKA (reference sequence).

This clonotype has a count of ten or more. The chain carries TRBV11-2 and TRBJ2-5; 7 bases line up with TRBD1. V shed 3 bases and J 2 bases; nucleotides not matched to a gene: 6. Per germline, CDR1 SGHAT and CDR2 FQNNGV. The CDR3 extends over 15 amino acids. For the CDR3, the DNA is TGTGCCAGCAGCTTCTCGACAGGGTCACAAGAGACCCAGTACTTC. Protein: CASSFSTGSQETQYF.

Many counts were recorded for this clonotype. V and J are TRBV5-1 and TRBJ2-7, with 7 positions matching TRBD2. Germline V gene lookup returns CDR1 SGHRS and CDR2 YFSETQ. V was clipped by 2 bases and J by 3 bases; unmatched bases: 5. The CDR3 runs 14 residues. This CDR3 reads CASSFTGGGYEQYF. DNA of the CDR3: TGCGCCAGCAGCTTTACTGGGGGGGGCTACGAGCAGTACTTC.

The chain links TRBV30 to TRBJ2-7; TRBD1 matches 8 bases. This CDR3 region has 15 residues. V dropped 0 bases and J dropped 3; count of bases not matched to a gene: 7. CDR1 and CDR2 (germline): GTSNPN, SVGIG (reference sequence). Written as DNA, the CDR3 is TGTGCCTGGAGTGTACAAGGGACAGGTCTCTACGAGCAGTACTTC. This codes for CAWSVQGTGLYEQYF. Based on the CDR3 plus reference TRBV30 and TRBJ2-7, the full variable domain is SQTIHQWPATLVQPVGSPLSLECTVEGTSNPNLYWYRQAAGRGLQLLFYSVGIGQISSEVPQNLSASRPQDRQFILSSKKLLLSDSGFYLCAWSVQGTGLYEQYFGPGTRLTVT.

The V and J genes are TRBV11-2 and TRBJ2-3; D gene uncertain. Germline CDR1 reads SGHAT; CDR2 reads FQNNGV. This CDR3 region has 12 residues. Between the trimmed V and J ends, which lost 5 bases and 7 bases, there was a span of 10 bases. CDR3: CASSHDEYTQYF. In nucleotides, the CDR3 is TGTGCCAGCAGCCACGACGAGTATACGCAGTATTTT.

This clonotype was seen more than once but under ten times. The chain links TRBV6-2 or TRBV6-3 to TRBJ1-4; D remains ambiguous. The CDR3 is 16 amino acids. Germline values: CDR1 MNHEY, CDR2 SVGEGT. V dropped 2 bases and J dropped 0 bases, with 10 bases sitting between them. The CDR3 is CASSYDPEATNEKLFF. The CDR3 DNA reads TGTGCCAGCAGTTACGACCCAGAGGCAACTAATGAAAAACTGTTTTTT.

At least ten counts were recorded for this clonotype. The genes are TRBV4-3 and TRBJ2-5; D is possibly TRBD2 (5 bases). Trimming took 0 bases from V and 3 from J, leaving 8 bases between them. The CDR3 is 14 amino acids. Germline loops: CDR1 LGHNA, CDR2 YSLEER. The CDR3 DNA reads TGCGCCAGCAGCCAAGACCCGAGGGAAGAGACCCAGTACTTC. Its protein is CASSQDPREETQYF.

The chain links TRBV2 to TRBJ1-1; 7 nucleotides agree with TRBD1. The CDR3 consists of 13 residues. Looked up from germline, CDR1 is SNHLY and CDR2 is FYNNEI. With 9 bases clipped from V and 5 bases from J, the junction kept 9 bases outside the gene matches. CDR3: CASEQGFRTEAFF. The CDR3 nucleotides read TGTGCCAGTGAACAGGGGTTCAGGACTGAAGCTTTCTTT.

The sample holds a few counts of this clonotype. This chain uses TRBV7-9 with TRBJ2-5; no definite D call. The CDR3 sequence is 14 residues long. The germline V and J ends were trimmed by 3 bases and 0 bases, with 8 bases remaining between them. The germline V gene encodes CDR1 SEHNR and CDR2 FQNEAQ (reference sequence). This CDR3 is CASSFIQNQETQYF. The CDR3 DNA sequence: TGTGCCAGCAGCTTCATACAGAACCAAGAGACCCAGTACTTC.

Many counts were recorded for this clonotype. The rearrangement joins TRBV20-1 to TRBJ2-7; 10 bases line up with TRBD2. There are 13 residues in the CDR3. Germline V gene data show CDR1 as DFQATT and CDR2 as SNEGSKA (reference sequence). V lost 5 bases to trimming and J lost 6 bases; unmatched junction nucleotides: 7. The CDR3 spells CSAGLAGGLEQYF. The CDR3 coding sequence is TGCAGTGCTGGATTAGCGGGAGGTCTCGAGCAGTACTTC.

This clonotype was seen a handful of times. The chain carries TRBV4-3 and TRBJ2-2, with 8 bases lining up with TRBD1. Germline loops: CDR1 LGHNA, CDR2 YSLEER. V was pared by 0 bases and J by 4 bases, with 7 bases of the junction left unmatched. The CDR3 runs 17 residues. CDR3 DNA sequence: TGCGCCAGCAGCCAAGACCGGACAGGGTGGTCCACCGGGGAGCTGTTTTTT. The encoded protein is CASSQDRTGWSTGELFF.

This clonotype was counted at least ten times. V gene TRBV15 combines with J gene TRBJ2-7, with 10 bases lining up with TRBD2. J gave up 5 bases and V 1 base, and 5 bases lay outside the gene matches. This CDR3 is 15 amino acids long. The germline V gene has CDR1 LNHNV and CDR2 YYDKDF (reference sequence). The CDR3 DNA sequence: TGTGCCACCAGCAGAGTGGGTCTAGCGGGAGACGAGCAGTACTTC. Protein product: CATSRVGLAGDEQYF.

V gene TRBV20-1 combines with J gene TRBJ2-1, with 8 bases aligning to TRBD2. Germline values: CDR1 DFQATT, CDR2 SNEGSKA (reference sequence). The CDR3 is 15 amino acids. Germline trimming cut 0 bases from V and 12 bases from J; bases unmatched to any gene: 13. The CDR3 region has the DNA TGCAGTGCTAGAGATTTAGGCAGGGGCGGGGGGTTGCAGTTCTTC. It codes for CSARDLGRGGGLQFF.

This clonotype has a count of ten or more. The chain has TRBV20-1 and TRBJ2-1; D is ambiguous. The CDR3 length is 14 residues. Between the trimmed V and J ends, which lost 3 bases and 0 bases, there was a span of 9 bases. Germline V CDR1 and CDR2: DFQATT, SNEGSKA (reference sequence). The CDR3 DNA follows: TGCAGTGCTAGTCATCCTTCCTCCTACAATGAGCAGTTCTTC. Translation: CSASHPSSYNEQFF.

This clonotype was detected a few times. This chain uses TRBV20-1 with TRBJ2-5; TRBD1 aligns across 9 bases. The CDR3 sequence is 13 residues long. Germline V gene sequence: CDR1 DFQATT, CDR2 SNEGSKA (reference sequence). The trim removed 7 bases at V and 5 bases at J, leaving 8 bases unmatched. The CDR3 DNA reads TGCAGTGTACCGGGACAGGGTTATGAGACCCAGTACTTC. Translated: CSVPGQGYETQYF.

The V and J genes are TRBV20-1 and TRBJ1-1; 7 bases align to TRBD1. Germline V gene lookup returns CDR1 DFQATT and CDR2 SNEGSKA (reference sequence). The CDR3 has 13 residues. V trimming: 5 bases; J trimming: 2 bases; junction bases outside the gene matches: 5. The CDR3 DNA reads TGCAGTGCTGAGGACAGGTCAAACACTGAAGCTTTCTTT. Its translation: CSAEDRSNTEAFF.

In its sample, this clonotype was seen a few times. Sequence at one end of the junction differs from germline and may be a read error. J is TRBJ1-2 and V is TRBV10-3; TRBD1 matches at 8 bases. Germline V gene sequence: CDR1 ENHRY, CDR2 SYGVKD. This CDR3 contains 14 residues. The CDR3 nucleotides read TGTGCCATCAGGGAGTTGACAGGGGTCGGTGGCTACACCTTC. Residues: CAIRELTGVGGYTF.